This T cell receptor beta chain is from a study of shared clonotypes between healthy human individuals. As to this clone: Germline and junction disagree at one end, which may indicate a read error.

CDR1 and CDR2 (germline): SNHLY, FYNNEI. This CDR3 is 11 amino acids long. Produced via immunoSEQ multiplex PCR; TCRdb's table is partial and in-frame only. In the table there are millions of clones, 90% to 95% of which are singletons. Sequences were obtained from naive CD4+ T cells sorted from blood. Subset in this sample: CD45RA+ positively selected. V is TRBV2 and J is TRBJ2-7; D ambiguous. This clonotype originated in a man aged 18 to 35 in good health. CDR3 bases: TGTGCCAGCAGTGTCGTTTACGTGCAGTACTTC. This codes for CASSVVYVQYF.